The rows below give T cell receptor beta chains drawn from one sample of a study of blood T cell repertoires in COVID-19. The protocol was immunoSEQ multiplex PCR, while the TCRdb copy is restricted to in-frame clones and leaves out a portion. This table has 75,000 or so clones, roughly 85% appearing once. Sequencing was carried out using peripheral blood. Receptors originate from a woman of 80 years or more with acute or convalescent COVID-19. The CDR3 runs from the conserved cysteine through the conserved F or W. Each record gives: D gene, J gene, V gene, clone size, CDR3 protein, CDR3 DNA. D genes are given only for firm matches. Clone size, where shown, is once, few, many, or a class for clones that have expanded.

TRBD1 | TRBJ1-3 | TRBV6-1 | . | CASSEFEGQASSGNTIYF | TGTGCCAGCAGTGAATTCGAGGGACAGGCGAGCTCTGGAAACACCATATATTTT
. | TRBJ2-3 | TRBV5-1 | . | CASSSDSGTDTQYF | TGCGCCAGCAGCTCCGATAGCGGCACAGATACGCAGTATTTT
TRBD1 | TRBJ2-3 | TRBV2 | . | CASSRDRGTDTQYF | TGTGCCAGCAGCCGGGACAGGGGCACAGATACGCAGTATTTT
TRBD2 | TRBJ2-7 | TRBV4-1 | . | CASSQESSGRAYEQYF | TGCGCCAGCAGCCAAGAGTCGAGCGGGAGGGCCTACGAGCAGTACTTC
. | TRBJ2-1 | TRBV7-2 | . | CASSPQRQLGSYNEQFF | TGTGCCAGCAGCCCCCAGCGACAGTTGGGCTCCTACAATGAGCAGTTCTTC
TRBD1 | TRBJ2-5 | TRBV5-1 | . | CASSDRGGRPQETQYF | TGCGCCAGCAGCGACCGAGGGGGCAGGCCGCAAGAGACCCAGTACTTC
. | TRBJ1-1 | TRBV5-6 | . | CASSLMNTEAFF | TGTGCCAGCAGCCTAATGAACACTGAAGCTTTCTTT
. | TRBJ1-5 | TRBV6-5 | . | CASTGTSNQPQHF | TGTGCCAGCACCGGGACAAGCAATCAGCCCCAGCATTTT
TRBD1 | TRBJ2-1 | TRBV3-1/TRBV3-2 | . | CASSLQGDEQFF | TGTGCCAGCAGCCTACAGGGGGACGAGCAGTTCTTC
. | TRBJ1-2 | TRBV20-1 | . | CSASTGPFGYTF | TGCAGTGCTAGTACAGGTCCTTTTGGCTACACCTTC
TRBD2 | TRBJ2-3 | TRBV10-1 | . | CASSEVRGINLKPSTDTQYF | TGCGCCAGCAGTGAAGTGCGGGGGATTAACCTAAAACCTAGCACAGATACGCAGTATTTT
. | TRBJ2-1 | TRBV5-1 | . | CASSLDRNFYNEQFF | TGCGCCAGCAGCCTAGACAGGAATTTTTACAATGAGCAGTTCTTC
. | TRBJ1-1 | TRBV5-1 | . | CASSLRQGIGFEAFF | TGCGCCAGCAGCTTGCGGCAGGGCATCGGTTTTGAAGCTTTCTTT
. | TRBJ1-1 | TRBV3-1/TRBV3-2 | . | CASSQGQYSAFF | TGTGCCAGCAGTCAAGGACAGTATTCAGCTTTCTTT
. | TRBJ1-2 | TRBV7-3 | few | CASSFTGTYGYTF | TGTGCCAGCAGCTTCACAGGGACCTATGGCTACACCTTC
. | TRBJ1-1 | TRBV15 | . | CATSRETPVDILHPNTEAFF | TGTGCCACCAGCAGAGAGACCCCCGTCGACATCTTACACCCCAACACTGAAGCTTTCTTT
TRBD2 | TRBJ2-2 | TRBV15 | . | CATSIQRGGGGELFF | TGTGCCACCAGCATACAGCGGGGGGGCGGCGGGGAGCTGTTTTTT
. | TRBJ2-7 | TRBV27 | few | CASRGSSYEQYF | TGTGCCAGCAGGGGGAGCTCCTACGAGCAGTACTTC
TRBD2 | TRBJ2-5 | TRBV15 | . | CATSRVDGRYQETQYF | TGTGCCACCAGCAGAGTGGACGGGAGGTACCAAGAGACCCAGTACTTC
TRBD1 | TRBJ2-1 | TRBV19 | . | CASSIDGTGVVEQFF | TGTGCCAGTAGTATAGATGGGACAGGGGTAGTTGAGCAGTTCTTC
TRBD1 | TRBJ2-5 | TRBV19 | . | CASSRGSTGVGETQYF | TGTGCCAGTAGTAGGGGTAGCACAGGGGTCGGGGAGACCCAGTACTTC
. | TRBJ1-1 | TRBV10-3 | . | CAISDPGGLAEAFF | TGTGCCATCAGTGACCCGGGGGGGCTGGCTGAAGCTTTCTTT
TRBD1 | TRBJ1-1 | TRBV3-1/TRBV3-2 | . | CASSSKPGGTEAFF | TGTGCCAGCAGCTCAAAACCAGGGGGCACTGAAGCTTTCTTT
. | TRBJ1-2 | TRBV10-1 | . | CARLNAGCGYTF | TGCGCCAGACTAAACGCGGGCTGTGGCTACACCTTC
. | TRBJ1-3 | TRBV5-3 | . | CARSNDPGEKGNTIYF | TGTGCCAGAAGCAACGACCCAGGGGAGAAGGGAAACACCATATATTTT
TRBD2 | TRBJ2-5 | TRBV5-1 | . | CASSRGTSVQETQYF | TGCGCCAGCAGTCGCGGGACTAGCGTTCAAGAGACCCAGTACTTC
. | TRBJ2-7 | TRBV7-2 | once | CASSLGGSTYEQYF | TGTGCCAGCAGCTTAGGCGGGTCCACCTACGAGCAGTACTTC
. | TRBJ1-2 | TRBV19 | . | CASNLSQGYGYTF | TGTGCCAGTAACTTAAGCCAGGGGTATGGCTACACCTTC
TRBD1 | TRBJ2-2 | TRBV29-1 | . | CSVETGDPNTGELFF | TGCAGCGTTGAGACAGGGGATCCGAACACCGGGGAGCTGTTTTTT
. | TRBJ1-1 | TRBV18 | . | CASSQDGGLSAFF | TGTGCCAGCTCACAGGACGGAGGTCTTTCGGCTTTCTTT
TRBD2 | TRBJ2-2 | TRBV7-8 | . | CASSLTSGRRELFF | TGTGCCAGCAGCCTGACTAGCGGGAGGCGGGAGCTGTTTTTT
. | TRBJ1-4 | TRBV9 | . | CASSVRGESSEKLFF | TGTGCCAGCAGCGTACGCGGAGAGTCCAGTGAAAAACTGTTTTTT
. | TRBJ2-3 | TRBV6-5 | . | CASSPSADTQYF | TGTGCCAGCAGCCCCAGCGCAGATACGCAGTATTTT
. | TRBJ1-2 | TRBV6-1 | . | CASSEARIVGLPGGYTF | TGTGCCAGCAGTGAAGCGCGCATAGTAGGTTTACCCGGGGGCTACACCTTC
. | TRBJ2-3 | TRBV19 | . | CASSPSSTGGTDTQYF | TGTGCCAGTAGCCCCTCTAGCACCGGAGGCACAGATACGCAGTATTTT
. | TRBJ2-7 | TRBV6-5 | . | CASSSPSSYEQYF | TGTGCCAGCAGTTCCCCGAGCTCCTACGAGCAGTACTTC
. | TRBJ1-1 | TRBV5-1 | . | CASSLTGTGYTEAFF | TGCGCCAGCAGCCTAACAGGGACCGGGTACACTGAAGCTTTCTTT
TRBD1 | TRBJ2-7 | TRBV5-1 | . | CASSLDRAPYEQYF | TGCGCCAGCAGCCTAGACAGGGCCCCCTACGAGCAGTACTTC
. | TRBJ1-2 | TRBV19 | . | CASSIPGANYGYTF | TGTGCCAGTAGTATCCCAGGGGCTAATTATGGCTACACCTTC